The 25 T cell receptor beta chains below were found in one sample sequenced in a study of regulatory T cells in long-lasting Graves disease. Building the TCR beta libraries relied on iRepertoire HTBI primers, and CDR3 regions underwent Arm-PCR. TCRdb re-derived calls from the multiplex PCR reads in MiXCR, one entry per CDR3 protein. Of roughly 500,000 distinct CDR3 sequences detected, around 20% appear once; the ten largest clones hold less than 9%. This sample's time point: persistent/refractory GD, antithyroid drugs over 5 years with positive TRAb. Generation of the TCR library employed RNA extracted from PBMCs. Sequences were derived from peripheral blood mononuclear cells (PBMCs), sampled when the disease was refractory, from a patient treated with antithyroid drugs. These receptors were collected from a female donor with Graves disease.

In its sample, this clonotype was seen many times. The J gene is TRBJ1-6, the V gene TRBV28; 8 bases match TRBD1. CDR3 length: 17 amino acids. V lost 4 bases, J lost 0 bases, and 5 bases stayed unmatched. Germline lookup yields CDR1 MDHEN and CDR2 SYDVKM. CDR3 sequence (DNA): TGTGCCAGCAGTTATACAGGGGGGAGCTCCTATAATTCACCCCTCCACTTT. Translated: CASSYTGGSSYNSPLHF.

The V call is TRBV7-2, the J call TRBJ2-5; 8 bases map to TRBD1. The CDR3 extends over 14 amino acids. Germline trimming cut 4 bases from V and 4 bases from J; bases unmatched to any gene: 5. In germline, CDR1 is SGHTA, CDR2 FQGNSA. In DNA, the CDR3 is TGTGCCAGCAGCTGGGGACAGGTTCGAGAGACCCAGTACTTC. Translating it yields CASSWGQVRETQYF.

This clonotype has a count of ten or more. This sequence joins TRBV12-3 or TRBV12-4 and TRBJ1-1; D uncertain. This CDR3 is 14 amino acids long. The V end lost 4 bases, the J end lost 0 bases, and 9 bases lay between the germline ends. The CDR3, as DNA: TGTGCCAGCAGTTCTGGGCTAGTGAACACTGAAGCTTTCTTT. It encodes CASSSGLVNTEAFF.

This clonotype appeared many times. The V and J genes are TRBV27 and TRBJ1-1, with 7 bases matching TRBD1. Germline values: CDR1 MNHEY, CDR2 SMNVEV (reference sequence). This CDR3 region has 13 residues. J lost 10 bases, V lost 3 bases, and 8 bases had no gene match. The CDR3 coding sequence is TGTGCCAGCAGTTTGAGCGGACAGGTCGGAGCTTTCTTT. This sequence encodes CASSLSGQVGAFF.

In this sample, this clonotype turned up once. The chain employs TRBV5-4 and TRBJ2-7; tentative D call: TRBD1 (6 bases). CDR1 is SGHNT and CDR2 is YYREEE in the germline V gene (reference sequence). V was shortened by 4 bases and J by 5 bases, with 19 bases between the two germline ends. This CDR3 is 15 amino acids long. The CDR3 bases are TGTGCCAGCAGCGTGGGGGACACCACTGGGGACGAGCAGTACTTC. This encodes CASSVGDTTGDEQYF.

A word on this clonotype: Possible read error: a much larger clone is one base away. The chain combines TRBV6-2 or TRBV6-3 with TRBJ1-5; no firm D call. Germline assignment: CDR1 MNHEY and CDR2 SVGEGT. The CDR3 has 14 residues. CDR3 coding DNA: TGTGCCAGCAGTTCCGCGAGAACTAATCAGCCCCGGCATTTT. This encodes CASSSARTNQPRHF.

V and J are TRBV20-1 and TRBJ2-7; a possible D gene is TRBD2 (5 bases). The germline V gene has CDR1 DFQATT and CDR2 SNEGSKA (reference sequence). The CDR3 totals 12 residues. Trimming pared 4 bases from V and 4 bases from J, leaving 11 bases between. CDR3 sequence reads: CSAKDSYYEQYF. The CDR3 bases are TGCAGTGCTAAGGACTCCTATTACGAGCAGTACTTC.

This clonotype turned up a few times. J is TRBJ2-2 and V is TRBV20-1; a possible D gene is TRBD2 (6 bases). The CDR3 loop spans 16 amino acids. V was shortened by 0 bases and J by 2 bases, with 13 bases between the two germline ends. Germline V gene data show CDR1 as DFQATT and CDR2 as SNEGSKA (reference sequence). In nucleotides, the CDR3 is TGCAGTGCTAGAGATTCGGGTAGCGGCAACACCGGGGAGCTGTTTTTT. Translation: CSARDSGSGNTGELFF.

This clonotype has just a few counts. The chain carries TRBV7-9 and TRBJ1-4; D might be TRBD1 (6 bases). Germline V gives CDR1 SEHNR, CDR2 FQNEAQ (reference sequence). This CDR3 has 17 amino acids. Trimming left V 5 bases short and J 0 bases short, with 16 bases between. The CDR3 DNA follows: TGTGCCAGCAGCAAATACAGACAGGTTGCAACTAATGAAAAACTGTTTTTT. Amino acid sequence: CASSKYRQVATNEKLFF.

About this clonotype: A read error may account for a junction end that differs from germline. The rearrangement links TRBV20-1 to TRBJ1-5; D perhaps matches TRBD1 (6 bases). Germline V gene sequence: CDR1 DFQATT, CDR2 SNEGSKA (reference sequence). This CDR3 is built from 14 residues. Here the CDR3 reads CSARDHAGAQPQRF. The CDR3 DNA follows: TGCAGTGCTAGAGACCACGCAGGGGCCCAGCCCCAGCGTTTT.

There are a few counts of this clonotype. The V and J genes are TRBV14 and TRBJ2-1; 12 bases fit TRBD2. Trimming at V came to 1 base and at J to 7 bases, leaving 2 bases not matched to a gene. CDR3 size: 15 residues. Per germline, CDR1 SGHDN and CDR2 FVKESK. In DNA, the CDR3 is TGTGCCAGCAGCCAAGCTACTAGCGGGGGGAATGAGCAGTTCTTC. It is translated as CASSQATSGGNEQFF.

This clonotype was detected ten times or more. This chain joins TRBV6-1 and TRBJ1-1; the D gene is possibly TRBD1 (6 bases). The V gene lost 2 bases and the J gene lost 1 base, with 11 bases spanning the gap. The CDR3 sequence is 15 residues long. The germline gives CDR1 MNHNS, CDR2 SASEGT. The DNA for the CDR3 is TGTGCCAGCAGTGAATATGGCAGGGGGAACACTGAAGCTTTCTTT. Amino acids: CASSEYGRGNTEAFF.

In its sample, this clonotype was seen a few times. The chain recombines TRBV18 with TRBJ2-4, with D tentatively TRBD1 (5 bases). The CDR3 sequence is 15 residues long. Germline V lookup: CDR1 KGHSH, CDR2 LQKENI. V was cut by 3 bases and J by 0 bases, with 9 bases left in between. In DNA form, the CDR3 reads TGTGCCAGCTCACCTGACAGACTAGCCAAAAACATTCAGTACTTC. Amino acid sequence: CASSPDRLAKNIQYF.

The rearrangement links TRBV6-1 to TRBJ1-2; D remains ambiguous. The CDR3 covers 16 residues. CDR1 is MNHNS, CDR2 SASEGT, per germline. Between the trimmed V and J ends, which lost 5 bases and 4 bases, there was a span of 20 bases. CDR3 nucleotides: TGTGCCAGCAGTCCCGCCGCGGAGGCGCTCTTCTATGGCTACACCTTC. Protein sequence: CASSPAAEALFYGYTF.

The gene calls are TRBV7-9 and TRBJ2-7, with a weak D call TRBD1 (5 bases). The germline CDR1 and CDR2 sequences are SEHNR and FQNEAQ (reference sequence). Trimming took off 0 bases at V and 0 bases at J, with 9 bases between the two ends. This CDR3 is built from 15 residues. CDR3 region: CASSLAGAVSYEQYF. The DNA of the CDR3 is TGTGCCAGCAGCTTAGCTGGGGCAGTCTCCTACGAGCAGTACTTC.

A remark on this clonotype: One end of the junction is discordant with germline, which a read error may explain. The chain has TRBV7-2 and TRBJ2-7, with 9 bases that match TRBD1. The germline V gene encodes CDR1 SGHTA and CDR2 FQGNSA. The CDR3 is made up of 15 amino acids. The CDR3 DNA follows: TGTGCCAGCAGCACCACCGGGACAGGGACCTACGAGCAGCACTTC. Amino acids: CASSTTGTGTYEQHF.

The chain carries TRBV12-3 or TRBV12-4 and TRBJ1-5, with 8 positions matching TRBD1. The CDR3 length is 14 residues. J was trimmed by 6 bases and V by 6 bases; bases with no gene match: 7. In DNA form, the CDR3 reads TGTGCCAGCAGAAGGACAGGGCGAGTTCAGCCCCAGCATTTT. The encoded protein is CASRRTGRVQPQHF.

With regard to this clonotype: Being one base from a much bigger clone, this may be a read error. The CDR3 protein is CATARGGGGTPYEQYF. The CDR3 nucleotides are TGTGCCACGGCGCGGGGGGGTGGGGGAACCCCCTACGAGCAGTACTTC. The chain uses TRBV28 and TRBJ2-7; 9 bases line up with TRBD2. CDR1 and CDR2 (germline): MDHEN, SYDVKM. V lost 10 bases, J lost 2 bases, and 15 bases stayed unmatched. This CDR3 is 16 amino acids long.

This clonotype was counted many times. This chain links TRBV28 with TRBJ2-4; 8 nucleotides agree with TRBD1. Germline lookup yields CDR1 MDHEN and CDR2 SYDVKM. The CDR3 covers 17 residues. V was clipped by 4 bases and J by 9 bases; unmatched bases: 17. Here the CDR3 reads CASSWPRSTGDRSIQYF. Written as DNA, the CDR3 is TGTGCCAGCAGTTGGCCTCGATCGACAGGGGATAGATCCATTCAGTACTTC.

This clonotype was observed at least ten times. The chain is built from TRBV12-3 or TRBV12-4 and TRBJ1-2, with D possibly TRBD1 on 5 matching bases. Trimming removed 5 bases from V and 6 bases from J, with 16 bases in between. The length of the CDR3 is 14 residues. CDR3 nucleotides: TGTGCCAGCAGTGAACAGGAATCGTCTGATGGCTACACCTTC. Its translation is CASSEQESSDGYTF.

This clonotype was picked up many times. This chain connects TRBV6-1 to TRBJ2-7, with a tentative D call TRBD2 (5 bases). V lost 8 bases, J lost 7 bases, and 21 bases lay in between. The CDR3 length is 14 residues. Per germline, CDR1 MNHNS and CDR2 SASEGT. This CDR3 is CASEGSDSLREQYF. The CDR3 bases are TGTGCCAGCGAAGGATCGGACTCTTTGAGGGAGCAGTACTTC.

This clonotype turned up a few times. The CDR3 bases are TGCAGCGTTGAAAGGCCAGGGACCTACGAGCAGTACTTC. Its protein is CSVERPGTYEQYF. The chain couples TRBV29-1 to TRBJ2-7, with a tentative D call TRBD1 (5 bases). CDR1 and CDR2 (germline): SQVTM, ANQGSEA. V lost 2 bases, J lost 2 bases, and 10 bases lay in between. The CDR3 sequence is 13 residues long.

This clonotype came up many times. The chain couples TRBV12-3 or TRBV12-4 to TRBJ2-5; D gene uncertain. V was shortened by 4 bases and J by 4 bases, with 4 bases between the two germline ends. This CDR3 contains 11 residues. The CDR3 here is CASSSIETQYF. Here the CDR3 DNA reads TGTGCCAGCAGTTCAATAGAGACCCAGTACTTC.

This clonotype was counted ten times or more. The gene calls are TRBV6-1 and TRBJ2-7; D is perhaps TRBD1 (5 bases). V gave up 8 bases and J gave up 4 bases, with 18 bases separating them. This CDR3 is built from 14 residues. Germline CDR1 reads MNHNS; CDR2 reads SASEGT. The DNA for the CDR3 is TGTGCCAGCGCCCCGCAAGGGGCCCTATACGAGCAGTACTTC. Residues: CASAPQGALYEQYF.

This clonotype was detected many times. CDR3 DNA: TGTGCCAGCAGTGAATTGGGAGTCGGCTACGAGCAGTACTTC. It encodes CASSELGVGYEQYF. The rearrangement uses TRBV2 and TRBJ2-7, with D possibly TRBD2 on 5 matching bases. Trimming took off 2 bases at V and 3 bases at J, with 11 bases between the two ends. CDR1 and CDR2 (germline): SNHLY, FYNNEI. CDR3 length: 14 amino acids.